One and the same sample provided the 12 T cell receptor beta chains below, sequenced in a study of beta chain features in type 1 diabetes. Of the isolated RNA, all was reverse transcribed, and so the sequenced material was expressed TCRB transcripts. TCRdb's table, derived via immunoSEQ multiplex PCR, lists solely in-frame clones and lacks some. The table has approximately 400,000 clones, about 14% seen once. The specimen sequenced was naive CD4+ T cells from blood. The receptors come from a woman between 18 and 30 years old in good health.

This clone has just a few counts. The V call is TRBV30, the J call TRBJ1-2; TRBD1 matches at 7 bases. The CDR3 loop spans 15 amino acids. Losses at the gene ends were 4 bases for V and 0 bases for J; bases not matched to a gene: 8. Germline V gives CDR1 GTSNPN, CDR2 SVGIG (reference sequence). Here the CDR3 reads CAWIPGQITNYGYTF. Written as DNA, the CDR3 is TGTGCCTGGATTCCGGGACAGATCACTAACTATGGCTACACCTTC.

The J gene is TRBJ1-4, the V gene TRBV29-1; possible D gene TRBD1, 5 bases. V was clipped by 0 bases and J by 10 bases, with 15 bases between them. CDR3 length: 14 amino acids. CDR1 and CDR2 from the germline V gene are SQVTM and ANQGSEA. CDR3 region: CSVEDPGLPRKLFF. CDR3 sequence (DNA): TGCAGCGTTGAAGATCCGGGACTGCCACGAAAACTGTTTTTT.

As for this clone: The DNA is omitted, as the CDR3 cannot be located on it reliably, and the CDR3 follows TCRdb's listing. The V gene is TRBV9, the J gene TRBJ1-1; the table's TRBD1 call for D was not verified on the DNA. Germline V lookup: CDR1 SGDLS, CDR2 YYNGEE. The CDR3 has 15 residues if both end residues are counted. This CDR3 reads CASSVVPAGNTEAFF.

This chain connects TRBV5-4 to TRBJ1-1; D possibly corresponds to TRBD1 (5 bases). Trimming shortened V by 3 bases and J by 1 base, and 7 bases separated the two germline ends. CDR1 is SGHNT, CDR2 YYREEE, per germline (reference sequence). CDR3 length equals 13 residues. The CDR3 loop reads CASSSQGNTEAFF. The CDR3, as DNA: TGTGCCAGCAGCTCGCAGGGGAACACTGAAGCTTTCTTT.

The V gene is TRBV18, the J gene TRBJ2-6; no clear D. CDR1 is KGHSH, CDR2 LQKENI, per germline. With 2 bases removed from V and 0 bases from J, the gap between germline ends came to 8 bases. The CDR3 has 16 amino acids. CDR3 DNA: TGTGCCAGCTCACCATTGGCCCTCTCTGGGGCCAACGTCCTGACTTTC. Protein: CASSPLALSGANVLTF.

The table lists this clone with a few counts. This chain connects TRBV5-1 to TRBJ1-2, with 9 bases lining up with TRBD1. V was clipped by 2 bases and J by 4 bases; unmatched bases: 6. CDR1 is SGHRS, CDR2 YFSETQ, per germline. The CDR3 is 15 amino acids. The CDR3 coding sequence is TGCGCCAGCAGCTTAGGGACAGGGTACAGCTATGGCTACACCTTC. Encoded protein: CASSLGTGYSYGYTF.

This clone occurred a few times. V usage is TRBV5-4 and J usage is TRBJ2-6; no clear D gene. This CDR3 has 16 amino acids. Trimming left V 4 bases short and J 0 bases short, with 11 bases between. Per germline, CDR1 SGHNT and CDR2 YYREEE (reference sequence). The CDR3: CASSLTPGSGANVLTF. CDR3 in DNA: TGTGCCAGCAGCCTCACACCAGGCTCTGGGGCCAACGTCCTGACTTTC.

This clone came up a few times. The CDR3 reads CASSLREVGAASSYEQYF. In DNA, the CDR3 is TGTGCCAGCAGCTTAAGAGAGGTGGGAGCGGCGAGCTCCTACGAGCAGTACTTC. V usage is TRBV7-6 and J usage is TRBJ2-7, with D possibly being TRBD2 (5 bases). CDR1 is SGHVS and CDR2 is FNYEAQ in the germline V gene. The CDR3 has 18 amino acids. Trimming took off 2 bases at V and 0 bases at J, with 20 bases between the two ends.

This clone appeared a few times. This chain links TRBV9 with TRBJ2-1; TRBD2 matches 8 bases. V was pared by 0 bases and J by 8 bases, with 10 bases of the junction left unmatched. This CDR3 has 16 amino acids. Germline V CDR1 and CDR2: SGDLS, YYNGEE. Here the CDR3 reads CASSVGLSGRGHEQFF. The CDR3 DNA is TGTGCCAGCAGCGTAGGATTGAGCGGGAGAGGGCATGAGCAGTTCTTC.

This clone was counted only a few times. The V gene is TRBV11-1, the J gene TRBJ2-3; TRBD1 aligns across 8 bases. CDR1 SGHAT and CDR2 FQDESV come from the germline V gene (reference sequence). J gave up 2 bases and V 2 bases, and 6 bases lay outside the gene matches. CDR3 length equals 16 residues. The CDR3 reads CASSLLGQVITDTQYF. Written as DNA, the CDR3 is TGTGCCAGCAGCTTACTGGGACAGGTCATCACAGATACGCAGTATTTT.

J is TRBJ2-3 and V is TRBV15; D is possibly TRBD2 (6 bases). The CDR3 is 16 amino acids. Trimming removed 5 bases at V and 0 bases at J, with 15 bases between. Germline loops: CDR1 LNHNV, CDR2 YYDKDF (reference sequence). Written as DNA, the CDR3 is TGTGCCACCAGCGGACTATCGACTGCTAGCACAGATACGCAGTATTTT. It specifies CATSGLSTASTDTQYF.

The chain is built from TRBV19 and TRBJ1-5, with a weak D call TRBD1 (6 bases). The germline V gene has CDR1 LNHDA and CDR2 SQIVND (reference sequence). V was shortened by 3 bases and J by 7 bases, with 13 bases between the two germline ends. The CDR3 sequence is 14 residues long. The CDR3 spells CASSIYQGRQPQHF. In DNA, the CDR3 is TGTGCCAGTAGTATTTATCAGGGGCGGCAGCCCCAGCATTTT.